These 3 T cell receptor beta chains came from one sample sequenced in a study of cytomegalovirus exposure and HLA in healthy donors. PCR primers comprised 60 Vbeta and 13 Jbeta primers. Assay used: immunoSEQ multiplex PCR; TCRdb lists only in-frame clones, some missing. Its table lists some 150,000 clones. The sample taken for sequencing was PBMCs. Receptor source: a man between 40 and 49 years old in good health and CMV-seronegative.

The chain couples TRBV10-3 to TRBJ2-7; possibly TRBD1 for D (5 bases). Trimming shortened V by 4 bases and J by 0 bases, and 16 bases separated the two germline ends. From germline, CDR1 is ENHRY and CDR2 SYGVKD. CDR3 length equals 16 residues. The CDR3 loop reads CAISAKGHSISYEQYF. Written as DNA, the CDR3 is TGTGCCATCAGTGCGAAAGGACACTCAATCTCCTACGAGCAGTACTTC.

The chain has TRBV5-1 and TRBJ1-6, with 9 bases aligning to TRBD1. CDR1 is SGHRS and CDR2 is YFSETQ in the germline V gene. V lost 0 bases, J lost 9 bases, and 7 bases stayed unmatched. The CDR3 loop spans 16 amino acids. CDR3 sequence: CASSLVQTGGSSPLHF. For the CDR3, the DNA is TGCGCCAGCAGCTTGGTGCAGACAGGGGGTAGTTCACCCCTCCACTTT.

The chain couples TRBV5-4 to TRBJ2-1; D possibly corresponds to TRBD1 (6 bases). The CDR3 sequence is 16 residues long. V lost 4 bases and J 1 base, leaving 15 bases between the germline ends. Germline V gene data show CDR1 as SGHNT and CDR2 as YYREEE (reference sequence). The CDR3 sequence is CASSPEPGTSYNEQFF. DNA for the CDR3: TGTGCCAGCAGCCCTGAGCCCGGGACATCCTACAATGAGCAGTTCTTC.